The sequence of this T cell receptor (beta chain) was determined in a study of blood T cells in healthy people across ages. Trimming at V came to 5 bases and at J to 8 bases, leaving 12 bases not matched to a gene. Germline V lookup: CDR1 SGHAT, CDR2 FQNNGV. CDR3 length equals 15 residues. Through a sample-barcoded 5' primer and a J-beta primer mix, a second PCR was run for about 7 to 12 cycles. A template-switch adaptor containing 12 random nucleotides labeled each cDNA molecule. TCRdb independently ran MiXCR on the 5' RACE reads; one entry per CDR3 protein. This table has roughly 500,000 distinct CDR3 sequences, 27% appearing once.

The sequenced material came from blood. This TCR came from a woman in her 70s in good health. The chain uses TRBV11-2 and TRBJ2-5, with 9 bases lining up with TRBD2. This CDR3 is CASSGGGVSLQTQYF. CDR3 in DNA: TGTGCCAGCAGCGGCGGGGGGGTCTCTCTCCAAACCCAGTACTTC. The full variable domain, its missing parts supplied by reference TRBV11-2 and TRBJ2-5, is EAGVAQSPRYKIIEKRQSVAFWCNPISGHATLYWYQQILGQGPKLLIQFQNNGVVDDSQLPKDRFSAERLKGVDSTLKIQPAKLEDSAVYLCASSGGGVSLQTQYFGPGTRLLVL.